This is a list of T cell receptor beta chains from one sample in a study of shared clonotypes between healthy human individuals. The data were produced by immunoSEQ multiplex PCR, yet TCRdb's version contains in-frame clones alone and is incomplete. The table shows fewer than 600,000 clones, with 79% occurring only once. Sequencing used PBMCs. The receptors originated from a woman between 40 and 50 years old in good health. Some clones in this sample may be carry-over from other donors' samples. CDR3s leave out the opening cysteine and the closing phenylalanine or tryptophan.

CDR3: ASSRDRSSYNEQF
V: TRBV7-9
J: TRBJ2-1

CDR3: ASISSGRGTDTQY
V: TRBV28
J: TRBJ2-3

CDR3: AWNTGGYEQY
V: TRBV30
J: TRBJ2-7

CDR3: ASSTSQGDVLT
V: TRBV7-9
J: TRBJ2-6

CDR3: ATTISTGQGKRAYTEAF
V: TRBV28
J: TRBJ1-1

CDR3: ASSNLSHEQF
V: TRBV21-1
J: TRBJ2-1

CDR3: ASSQPGQGYEQY
V: TRBV4-2
J: TRBJ2-7

CDR3: ASSVAGNSGNTIY
V: TRBV9
J: TRBJ1-3

CDR3: ASSYRVVGDNEQF
V: TRBV27
J: TRBJ2-1

CDR3: SVDQVAGEAF
V: TRBV29-1
J: TRBJ1-1

CDR3: ASSPGLRRETQY
V: TRBV19
J: TRBJ2-5

CDR3: ASSIDLGGIQPQH
V: TRBV19
J: TRBJ1-5

CDR3: ASSQDLWGGQF
V: TRBV4-1
J: TRBJ2-1

CDR3: ASSAVETSEAF
V: TRBV25-1
J: TRBJ1-1

CDR3: ASSPGSIYGEQY
V: TRBV7-2
J: TRBJ2-7

CDR3: ATSRASGTGTDTQY
V: TRBV15
J: TRBJ2-3

CDR3: ASSPAQDRHYT
V: TRBV6-5
J: TRBJ1-2

CDR3: AKPARNEKLF
V: TRBV10-3
J: TRBJ1-4

CDR3: AWSVPAFFTGYT
V: TRBV30
J: TRBJ1-2

CDR3: ASSQPLASSYEQY
V: TRBV4-1
J: TRBJ2-7

CDR3: ASSESHQYGKLF
V: TRBV10-1
J: TRBJ1-4

CDR3: ASSLGDYNEQF
V: TRBV5-1
J: TRBJ2-1

CDR3: ATSRDPQGQETQY
V: TRBV15
J: TRBJ2-5

CDR3: ASSSRPRWLNYEQY
V: TRBV9
J: TRBJ2-7

CDR3: ASRQDVGSYNEQF
V: TRBV6-1
J: TRBJ2-1

CDR3: ASSRGGTPRTDTQY
V: TRBV19
J: TRBJ2-3

CDR3: ASSFGYNYGYT
V: TRBV5-1
J: TRBJ1-2

CDR3: ASSSFWGKDYEQY
V: TRBV7-8
J: TRBJ2-7

CDR3: ASRRTGSSYEQY
V: TRBV6-5
J: TRBJ2-7

CDR3: ASTLPSGNMNTEAF
V: TRBV7-6
J: TRBJ1-1

CDR3: SVTGGGHTEAF
V: TRBV29-1
J: TRBJ1-1

CDR3: ASRSSGRYEQY
V: TRBV19
J: TRBJ2-7

CDR3: ASSRDHSGNTIY
V: TRBV6-5
J: TRBJ1-3

CDR3: ASSIYRGQTNEKLF
V: TRBV28
J: TRBJ1-4

CDR3: ASSFVQGARYEQY
V: TRBV5-8
J: TRBJ2-7

CDR3: ASSSGYPDTQY
V: TRBV6-7
J: TRBJ2-3

CDR3: ASSRLQSRANVLT
V: TRBV4-2
J: TRBJ2-6

CDR3: ASSLGGRTDTQY
V: TRBV7-9
J: TRBJ2-3

CDR3: ASSILAGEQF
V: TRBV19
J: TRBJ2-1

CDR3: ASSLGPGSGEAF
V: TRBV7-2
J: TRBJ1-1

CDR3: ASSLRGTSGRRNTGELF
V: TRBV27
J: TRBJ2-2

CDR3: ASSVVASEVDTQY
V: TRBV2
J: TRBJ2-3

CDR3: SVGVEGVTGELF
V: TRBV29-1
J: TRBJ2-2

CDR3: ASSLFPSGSTDTQY
V: TRBV7-6
J: TRBJ2-3

CDR3: ASSPRGYEQY
V: TRBV6-6
J: TRBJ2-7

CDR3: ASSEFRDRAGYT
V: TRBV2
J: TRBJ1-2

CDR3: AWSVQGRNEQF
V: TRBV30
J: TRBJ2-1

CDR3: ASSLRDRGTGELF
V: TRBV7-3
J: TRBJ2-2

CDR3: ASRPTGSNYGYT
V: TRBV18
J: TRBJ1-2

CDR3: ASSLREKGNEQF
V: TRBV7-3
J: TRBJ2-1

CDR3: ASSSVGPTGNTIY
V: TRBV7-8
J: TRBJ1-3

CDR3: ASRLWPSPGLRDTQY
V: TRBV12-2
J: TRBJ2-3

CDR3: AVNRGGNQPQH
V: TRBV2
J: TRBJ1-5

CDR3: ASSFDTGTRNEKLF
V: TRBV28
J: TRBJ1-4

CDR3: ASSSTTGGNEKLF
V: TRBV7-2
J: TRBJ1-4

CDR3: ASWTVSGNTIY
V: TRBV28
J: TRBJ1-3